This T cell receptor beta chain was identified during a study of blood T cell repertoires in COVID-19. Study as a whole: The study drew acute and convalescent COVID-19 samples from the United States, Italy and Spain. The analysed material was cDNA or gDNA that came from T cells, B-cell-depleted T cells, or PBMCs.

Which cohort a participant joined came from the clinical history participants gave. This clone was seen a handful of times. In the original processing: Estimated nucleated cell counts came from reference gene primer amplification. Some clones are missing from TCRdb's copy, which holds only in-frame ones; the method was immunoSEQ multiplex PCR. Clone size and the V and J calls come from that table; the DNA yielded D and trimming. Here the sample spans more than 150,000 clones, 82% being singletons. Germline values: CDR1 MRHNA, CDR2 SNTAGT. V was trimmed by 6 bases and J by 0 bases, leaving 12 bases between them. The CDR3 totals 15 residues.

Sequencing was performed on PBMCs or T cells enriched from blood (not recorded which). The source of this sequence is a middle-aged man who had recovered from COVID-19. The chain links TRBV6-4 to TRBJ1-3; D may be TRBD1 (5 bases). The CDR3 loop reads CASRPQAFSGNTIYF. CDR3 sequence (DNA): TGTGCCAGCAGGCCACAGGCCTTCTCTGGAAACACCATATATTTT.